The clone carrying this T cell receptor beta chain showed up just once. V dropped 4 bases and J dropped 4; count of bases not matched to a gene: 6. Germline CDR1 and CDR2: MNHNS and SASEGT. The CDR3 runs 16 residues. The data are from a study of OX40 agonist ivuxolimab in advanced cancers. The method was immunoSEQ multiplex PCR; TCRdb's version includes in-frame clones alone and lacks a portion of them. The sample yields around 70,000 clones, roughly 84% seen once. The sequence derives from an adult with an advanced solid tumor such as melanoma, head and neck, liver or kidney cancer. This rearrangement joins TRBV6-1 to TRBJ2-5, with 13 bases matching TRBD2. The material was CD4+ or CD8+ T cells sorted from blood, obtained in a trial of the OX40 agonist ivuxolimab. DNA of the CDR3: TGTGCCAGCAGTGTTACTAGCGGGGGGGCCCGAGAGACCCAGTACTTC. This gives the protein CASSVTSGGARETQYF.